Below are 22 T cell receptor beta chains sequenced from a single sample in a study of shared T cell receptors in the human thymus (dated by TCRdb to about 2021). Library construction relied on the immunoSEQ multiplex PCR assay. TCRdb took this table from immuneACCESS and kept in-frame rearrangements with V and J called. Such tables lack part of the clones; where checked against another copy, unresolved V genes explain under half of the gap, and the rest is unexplained. Here the sample has 650,000 to 950,000 clones; around 85% occur a single time. The ten largest clones add up to roughly 0.01% of the sample. These data were also reused for a study on human thymus T cells.

Sequenced material: thymocytes. The source is a girl under two years old with a congenital heart defect. Donor details come from another sample of the same person, matched by shared clones.

V is TRBV5-1 and J is TRBJ2-6; D unresolved. From germline, CDR1 is SGHRS and CDR2 YFSETQ. V lost 2 bases to trimming and J lost 1 base, with 7 bases between them. The CDR3 runs to 15 residues. CDR3 coding DNA: TGCGCCAGCAGCTTTGAGGAGTCTGGGGCCAACGTCCTGACTTTC. Encoded protein: CASSFEESGANVLTF.

The rearrangement joins TRBV6-5 to TRBJ1-5, with unresolved D. The CDR3 sequence is 13 residues long. Trimming stripped 5 bases from V and 6 bases from J, with 11 bases between. The V gene's germline CDR1 is MNHEY and CDR2 SVGAGI. CDR3 sequence: CASSAGLVQPQHF. The CDR3 bases are TGTGCCAGCAGTGCAGGATTGGTTCAGCCCCAGCATTTT.

V is TRBV12-5 and J is TRBJ2-7, with TRBD2 matching over 8 bases. CDR3 length equals 12 residues. CDR1 and CDR2 from the germline V gene are LGHNT and FRNRAP. The trim removed 3 bases at V and 9 bases at J, leaving 4 bases unmatched. The CDR3 coding sequence is TGTGCTAGTGGTTTCCCGGGGGGGAGGCAGTACTTC. Residues: CASGFPGGRQYF.

The V and J genes are TRBV4-1 and TRBJ1-6; D not resolved. Germline CDR1 and CDR2: MGHRA and YSYEKL. The length of the CDR3 is 17 residues. Trimming shortened V by 3 bases and J by 9 bases, and 21 bases separated the two germline ends. The CDR3 region is CASSHSPLAHPPSPLHF. The CDR3 DNA is TGCGCCAGCAGCCACTCCCCCTTGGCCCATCCTCCTTCACCCCTCCACTTT.

V gene TRBV27 combines with J gene TRBJ1-6; the D gene is possibly TRBD1 (6 bases). Germline loops: CDR1 MNHEY, CDR2 SMNVEV (reference sequence). Trimming removed 4 bases from V and 10 bases from J, with 20 bases in between. This CDR3 has 16 amino acids. DNA for the CDR3: TGTGCCAGCAGTTCCCTCCCCAGGGGAGGGTACTCACCCCTCCACTTT. This gives the protein CASSSLPRGGYSPLHF.

The chain links TRBV5-6 to TRBJ1-1; D is unclear. V lost 4 bases to trimming and J lost 4 bases, with 11 bases between them. This CDR3 contains 13 residues. CDR1 and CDR2 from the germline V gene are SGHDT and YYEEEE. The CDR3 sequence: CASSPSTVTEAFF. The DNA of the CDR3 is TGTGCCAGCAGCCCTAGTACGGTCACTGAAGCTTTCTTT.

The chain combines TRBV5-1 with TRBJ1-2; TRBD1 aligns across 7 bases. Trimming cost V 4 bases and J 3 bases; bases outside gene matches: 3. Germline V CDR1 and CDR2: SGHRS, YFSETQ. There are 13 residues in the CDR3. CDR3 residues: CASSSGQDYGYTF. The CDR3 DNA is TGCGCCAGCAGCAGCGGACAGGACTATGGCTACACCTTC.

The sample holds a few counts of this clone. The chain links TRBV5-1 to TRBJ2-4, with D possibly being TRBD2 (7 bases). This CDR3 region has 14 residues. From germline, CDR1 is SGHRS and CDR2 YFSETQ. V lost 7 bases and J 6 bases, leaving 17 bases between the germline ends. CDR3 DNA sequence: TGCGCCAGCGCCACCGGGGGGCCCTTAAACATTCAGTACTTC. This codes for CASATGGPLNIQYF.

The chain has TRBV7-3 and TRBJ1-2, with 10 bases identical to TRBD1. V was pared by 0 bases and J by 4 bases, with 5 bases of the junction left unmatched. From germline, CDR1 is SGHTA and CDR2 FQGTGA. The CDR3 contains 16 residues. The CDR3 DNA is TGTGCCAGCAGCTTAACGGGACAGGGGCCCTCCTATGGCTACACCTTC. Amino acids: CASSLTGQGPSYGYTF. Drawing the rest from reference TRBV7-3 and TRBJ1-2, the complete variable domain is GAGVSQTPSNKVTEKGKYVELRCDPISGHTALYWYRQSLGQGPEFLIYFQGTGAADDSGLPNDRFFAVRPEGSVSTLKIQRTERGDSAVYLCASSLTGQGPSYGYTFGSGTRLTVV.

The gene calls are TRBV19 and TRBJ1-2, with TRBD1 matching over 8 bases. With 3 bases clipped from V and 0 bases from J, the junction kept 18 bases outside the gene matches. Germline V lookup: CDR1 LNHDA, CDR2 SQIVND (reference sequence). The CDR3 loop spans 20 amino acids. This CDR3 reads CASSIWVRVVGQGPNYGYTF. For the CDR3, the DNA is TGTGCCAGTAGTATCTGGGTTAGAGTTGTTGGACAGGGACCTAACTATGGCTACACCTTC.

The gene calls are TRBV6-4 and TRBJ1-6; 8 bases match TRBD1. CDR3 size: 19 residues. Germline V gives CDR1 MRHNA, CDR2 SNTAGT. The ends lost 0 bases at V and 7 bases at J; junction bases unmatched: 14. The DNA for the CDR3 is TGTGCCAGCAGTGACTCTTTGTCGGACAGGGATAGAGACAATTCACCCCTCCACTTT. Residues: CASSDSLSDRDRDNSPLHF.

Only one count was recorded for this clone. J is TRBJ1-2 and V is TRBV13; D is unclear. With 2 bases removed from V and 5 bases from J, the gap between germline ends came to 18 bases. There are 16 residues in the CDR3. CDR1 and CDR2 from the germline V gene are PRHDT and FYEKMQ (reference sequence). The CDR3 nucleotides read TGTGCCAGCAGCTTACTCCCCGAGGCCGCCCGTTATGGCTACACCTTC. It codes for CASSLLPEAARYGYTF.

This rearrangement joins TRBV27 to TRBJ2-7, with TRBD1 matching 10 bases. CDR1 and CDR2 from the germline V gene are MNHEY and SMNVEV (reference sequence). J lost 6 bases, V lost 6 bases, and 8 bases had no gene match. The CDR3 length is 14 residues. CDR3 loop: CASSPGQGIPEQYF. The CDR3 nucleotides are TGTGCCAGCAGCCCGGGACAGGGGATTCCCGAGCAGTACTTC.

The J gene is TRBJ2-7, the V gene TRBV7-2; weak D call: TRBD1 (6 bases). Germline CDR1 SGHTA, CDR2 FQGNSA. The CDR3 covers 14 residues. Trimming cost V 5 bases and J 0 bases, with 11 bases left between them. CDR3 sequence: CASSAGQYSYEQYF. Written as DNA, the CDR3 is TGTGCCAGCAGCGCCGGACAGTACTCCTACGAGCAGTACTTC.

DNA for the CDR3: TGTGCCAGCAGAGGGACAGGGTTAGACGGCACTGAAGCTTTCTTT. It is translated as CASRGTGLDGTEAFF. The chain uses TRBV6-5 and TRBJ1-1; TRBD1 matches at 9 bases. Unmatched junction bases numbered 9, after V lost 6 bases and J lost 4 bases. Germline assignment: CDR1 MNHEY and CDR2 SVGAGI. The CDR3 sequence is 15 residues long.

The chain uses TRBV27 and TRBJ1-2; TRBD1 aligns across 8 bases. Germline CDR1 and CDR2: MNHEY and SMNVEV (reference sequence). The CDR3 is made up of 13 amino acids. Unmatched junction bases numbered 8, after V lost 6 bases and J lost 8 bases. CDR3 DNA: TGTGCCAGCAGCAATCGGACAGGGAAGGGCTACACCTTC. Residues: CASSNRTGKGYTF.

The V call is TRBV18, the J call TRBJ2-2, with D possibly TRBD2 on 7 matching bases. This CDR3 region has 15 residues. Germline V gene data show CDR1 as KGHSH and CDR2 as LQKENI. V was shortened by 3 bases and J by 4 bases, with 12 bases between the two germline ends. The CDR3 loop reads CASSPVGGPTGELFF. The CDR3 DNA is TGTGCCAGCTCACCGGTGGGGGGGCCCACCGGGGAGCTGTTTTTT.

This sequence joins TRBV2 and TRBJ1-1, with a tentative D call TRBD1 (6 bases). There are 15 residues in the CDR3. Germline V gene sequence: CDR1 SNHLY, CDR2 FYNNEI. The V and J ends lost 10 bases and 5 bases respectively, with 23 bases between them. CDR3 nucleotide sequence: TGTGCCAACCGCAGGTGTACAGGGTCTAAGACTGAAGCTTTCTTT. It is translated as CANRRCTGSKTEAFF.

The table lists this clone with a few counts. The chain couples TRBV4-1 to TRBJ2-1; 15 bases align to TRBD2. The trim removed 4 bases at V and 0 bases at J, leaving 7 bases unmatched. The CDR3 consists of 19 residues. The germline V gene has CDR1 MGHRA and CDR2 YSYEKL. The CDR3 DNA reads TGCGCCAGCAGCCCGGGACTAGCGGGGGGCCGGAGCTCCTACAATGAGCAGTTCTTC. It is translated as CASSPGLAGGRSSYNEQFF.

This chain connects TRBV2 to TRBJ2-4, with D perhaps matching TRBD2 (6 bases). Germline assignment: CDR1 SNHLY and CDR2 FYNNEI. This CDR3 spans 15 amino acids. The germline V and J ends were trimmed by 7 bases and 3 bases, with 16 bases remaining between them. As DNA, the CDR3 is TGTGCCAGCACTGGGGGAGGCGCTTACAAAAACATTCAGTACTTC. This translates into CASTGGGAYKNIQYF.

The CDR3 bases are TGCGCCAGCAGCTTGGAGGCAGGGGGCTGGTGTAGCGATGGCTACACCTTC. Encoded protein: CASSLEAGGWCSDGYTF. The chain has TRBV5-1 and TRBJ1-2; TRBD1 matches at 8 bases. Germline values: CDR1 SGHRS, CDR2 YFSETQ. After removal of 0 bases from V and 6 bases from J, the junction contained 13 bases not matched to a gene. The CDR3 has 17 residues.

This chain connects TRBV9 to TRBJ2-7, with D perhaps TRBD1 (6 bases). The CDR3 is made up of 13 amino acids. In germline, CDR1 is SGDLS, CDR2 YYNGEE. The V end was cut by 3 bases, the J end by 5 bases, with 12 bases between. The chain's CDR3 is CASSGTASDEQYF. DNA for the CDR3: TGTGCCAGCAGCGGGACAGCGAGCGACGAGCAGTACTTC.